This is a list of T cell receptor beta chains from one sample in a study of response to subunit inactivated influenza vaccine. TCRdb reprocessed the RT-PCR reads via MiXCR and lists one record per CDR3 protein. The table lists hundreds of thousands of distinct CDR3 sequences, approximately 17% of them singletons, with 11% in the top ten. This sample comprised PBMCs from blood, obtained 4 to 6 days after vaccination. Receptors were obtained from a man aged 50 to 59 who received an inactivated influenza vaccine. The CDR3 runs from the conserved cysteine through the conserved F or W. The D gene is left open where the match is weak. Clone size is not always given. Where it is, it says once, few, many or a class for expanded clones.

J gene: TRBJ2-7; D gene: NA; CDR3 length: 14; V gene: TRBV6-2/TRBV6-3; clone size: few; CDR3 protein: CASRRIARVGEQYF; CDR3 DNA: TGTGCCAGCAGAAGAATTGCGAGGGTCGGAGAGCAGTACTTC
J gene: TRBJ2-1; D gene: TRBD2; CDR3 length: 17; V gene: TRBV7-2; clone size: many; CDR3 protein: CASSLNRAGRSISEQFF; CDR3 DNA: TGTGCCAGCAGCTTAAATAGAGCGGGGAGGAGTATCAGTGAGCAGTTCTTC
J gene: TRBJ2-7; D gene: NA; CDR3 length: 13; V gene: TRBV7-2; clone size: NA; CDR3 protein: CASSPAGTLEQYF; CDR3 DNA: TGTGCCAGCAGCCCGGCGGGGACTCTCGAGCAGTACTTC
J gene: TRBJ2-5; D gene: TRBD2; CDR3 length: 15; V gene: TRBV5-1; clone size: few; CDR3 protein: CASSLDGTSEETQYF; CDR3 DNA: TGCGCCAGCAGCTTGGACGGGACTAGCGAAGAGACCCAGTACTTC
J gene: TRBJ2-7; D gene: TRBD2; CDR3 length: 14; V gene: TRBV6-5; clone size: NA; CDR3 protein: CASSLFTSAHEQYF; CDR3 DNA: TGTGCCAGCAGTTTGTTCACTAGCGCCCACGAGCAGTACTTC
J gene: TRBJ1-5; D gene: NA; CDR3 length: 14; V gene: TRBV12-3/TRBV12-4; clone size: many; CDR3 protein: CASRRGGANQPQHF; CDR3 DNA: TGTGCCAGCAGGCGCGGGGGGGCCAATCAGCCCCAGCATTTT
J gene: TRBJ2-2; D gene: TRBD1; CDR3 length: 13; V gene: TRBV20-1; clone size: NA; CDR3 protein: CSARGQSAGELFF; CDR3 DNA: TGCAGTGCTAGGGGACAGTCAGCCGGGGAGCTGTTTTTT
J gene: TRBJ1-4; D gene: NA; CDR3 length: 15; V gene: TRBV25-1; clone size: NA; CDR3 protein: CASSEYSGTNEKLFF; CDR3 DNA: TGTGCCAGCAGTGAATATTCTGGGACTAATGAAAAACTGTTTTTT
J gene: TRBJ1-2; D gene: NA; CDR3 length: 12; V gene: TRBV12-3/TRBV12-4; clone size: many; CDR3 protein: CASSQENYGYTF; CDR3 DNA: TGTGCCAGCAGTCAGGAGAACTATGGCTACACCTTC
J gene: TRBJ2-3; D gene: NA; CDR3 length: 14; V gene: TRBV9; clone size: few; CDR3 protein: CASSVTTLPDTQYF; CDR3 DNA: TGTGCCAGCAGCGTGACTACTTTACCAGATACGCAGTATTTT
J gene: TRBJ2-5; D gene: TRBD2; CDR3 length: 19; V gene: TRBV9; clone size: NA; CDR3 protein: CASSSGTGTSGRYQETQYF; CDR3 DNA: TGTGCCAGCAGCTCCGGAACCGGGACTAGCGGGAGGTACCAAGAGACCCAGTACTTC
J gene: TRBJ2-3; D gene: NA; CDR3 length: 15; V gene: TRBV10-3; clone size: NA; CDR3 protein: CAISEAGRGPRTQYF; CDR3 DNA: TGTGCCATCAGTGAGGCGGGACGGGGACCCCGTACGCAGTATTTT
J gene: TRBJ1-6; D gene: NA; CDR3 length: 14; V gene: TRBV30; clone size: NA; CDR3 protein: CAWNLMGLRSPLHF; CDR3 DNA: TGTGCCTGGAACCTGATGGGGTTGCGTTCACCCCTCCACTTT
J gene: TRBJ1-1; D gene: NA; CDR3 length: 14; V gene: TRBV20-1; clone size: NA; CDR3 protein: CSARDLLRHTEAFF; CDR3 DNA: TGCAGTGCTAGAGATCTCTTGAGACACACTGAAGCTTTCTTT
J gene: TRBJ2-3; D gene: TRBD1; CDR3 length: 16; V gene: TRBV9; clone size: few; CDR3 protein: CASSVDEGAITDTQYF; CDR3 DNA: TGTGCCAGCAGCGTAGACGAGGGGGCGATCACAGATACGCAGTATTTT
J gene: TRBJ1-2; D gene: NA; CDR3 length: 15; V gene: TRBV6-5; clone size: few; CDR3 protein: CASSSSGGQVSGYTF; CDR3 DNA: TGTGCCAGCAGTTCCTCCGGGGGACAAGTTAGTGGCTACACCTTC